These 21 T cell receptor beta chains came from one sample sequenced in a study of spatial heterogeneity in lung cancer. TCRdb used MiXCR to reprocess the 5' RACE reads, holding one entry per CDR3 protein. The table has around 110,000 distinct CDR3 sequences, 9% to 15% seen once. Time point of the sample: blood at routine non-recurrence follow-up after resection. Whole RNA was taken from tumor, nontumor lung or frozen PBMC; it was then sequenced unsorted. The material sequenced was PBMCs, taken at follow-up. Receptors were obtained from a male donor with early-stage non-small cell lung cancer.

This clonotype was picked up many times. The rearrangement uses TRBV7-3 and TRBJ2-1; D unclear. V shed 8 bases and J shed 5 bases, with 10 bases lying between them. There are 12 residues in the CDR3. Germline V lookup: CDR1 SGHTA, CDR2 FQGTGA. The CDR3 nucleotides read TGTGCCAGCGGTGAAATAAACAATGAGCAGTTCTTC. This sequence encodes CASGEINNEQFF.

About this clonotype itself: A much larger clonotype is one base distant, so this may be a read error. This chain connects TRBV12-5 to TRBJ2-5, with 7 bases lining up with TRBD1. V gave up 3 bases and J gave up 3 bases; unmatched junction bases: 1. There are 13 residues in the CDR3. The V gene's germline CDR1 is LGHNT and CDR2 FRNRAP. CDR3 amino acids: CASGFGTEETQYF. The CDR3, as DNA: TGTGCTAGTGGTTTTGGGACAGAAGAGACCCAGTACTTC.

This clonotype was found many times. This chain joins TRBV11-1 and TRBJ1-4, with unresolved D. This CDR3 is 13 amino acids long. V lost 5 bases to trimming and J lost 8 bases, with 12 bases between them. Germline CDR1 and CDR2: SGHAT and FQDESV (reference sequence). The CDR3 nucleotides are TGTGCCAGCAGCATGAGCCAGAAGGAAAAACTGTTTTTT. Translated: CASSMSQKEKLFF.

There are many counts of this clonotype. This chain joins TRBV5-1 and TRBJ1-5; D possibly corresponds to TRBD1 (5 bases). CDR3 length equals 15 residues. CDR1 and CDR2 from the germline V gene are SGHRS and YFSETQ. Trimming pared 0 bases from V and 2 bases from J, leaving 9 bases between. The CDR3 loop is CASSLEGDRNQPQHF. The CDR3 DNA sequence: TGCGCCAGCAGCTTGGAAGGGGATCGCAATCAGCCCCAGCATTTT.

V usage is TRBV3-1 and J usage is TRBJ2-1; D is perhaps TRBD2 (5 bases). Trimming shortened V by 1 base and J by 0 bases, and 13 bases separated the two germline ends. This CDR3 comprises 17 residues. CDR1 is LGHDT, CDR2 YNNKEL, per germline (reference sequence). The CDR3 nucleotides are TGTGCCAGCAGCCAAGGTTGGCTAGCTGGCTCCTACAATGAGCAGTTCTTC. It translates to CASSQGWLAGSYNEQFF.

In this sample, this clonotype turned up a few times. The rearrangement uses TRBV20-1 and TRBJ1-5, with 7 nucleotides matching TRBD1. The CDR3 totals 15 residues. The V and J ends lost 6 bases and 2 bases, in that order; junction bases with no gene match: 10. Germline loops: CDR1 DFQATT, CDR2 SNEGSKA (reference sequence). CDR3 in amino acids: CSAAQGTIGNQPQHF. CDR3 in DNA: TGCAGTGCAGCACAGGGGACCATCGGCAATCAGCCCCAGCATTTT.

The chain employs TRBV15 and TRBJ1-1; 8 positions agree with TRBD1. The CDR3 runs 13 residues. V lost 4 bases, J lost 10 bases, and 8 bases stayed unmatched. The germline CDR1 and CDR2 sequences are LNHNV and YYDKDF (reference sequence). CDR3 nucleotide sequence: TGTGCCACCAGCACAGACAGGGGAAGTAGAGCTTTCTTT. Protein product: CATSTDRGSRAFF.

This clonotype has only a few counts. This chain connects TRBV7-3 to TRBJ2-3; D unresolved. The CDR3 extends over 13 amino acids. In germline, CDR1 is SGHTA, CDR2 FQGTGA. Trimming cost V 5 bases and J 4 bases, with 10 bases left between them. The CDR3 DNA sequence: TGTGCCAGCAGCCCCGGACCATCAGATACGCAGTATTTT. This encodes CASSPGPSDTQYF.

This clonotype was observed at least ten times. This chain connects TRBV19 to TRBJ1-2; D uncertain. Deletions cut 3 bases from V and 8 bases from J, with 13 bases between. CDR1 LNHDA and CDR2 SQIVND come from the germline V gene (reference sequence). The CDR3 consists of 13 residues. The CDR3 loop is CASSIITDLGYTF. In nucleotides, the CDR3 is TGTGCCAGTAGTATCATTACGGATTTGGGCTACACCTTC.

In this sample, this clonotype turned up many times. The chain couples TRBV4-3 to TRBJ1-2, with D uncertain. The CDR3 loop spans 15 amino acids. Germline lookup yields CDR1 LGHNA and CDR2 YSLEER. The V end lost 0 bases, the J end lost 0 bases, and 8 bases lay between the germline ends. The CDR3 is CASSQEVFTNYGYTF. The CDR3 DNA is TGCGCCAGCAGCCAAGAAGTTTTCACTAACTATGGCTACACCTTC.

The genes are TRBV29-1 and TRBJ2-7; tentatively, D is TRBD2 (5 bases). The length of the CDR3 is 12 residues. Per germline, CDR1 SQVTM and CDR2 ANQGSEA. Trimming removed 6 bases at V and 3 bases at J, with 12 bases between. The CDR3 spells CSVDQGSYEQYF. The CDR3 coding sequence is TGCAGCGTAGACCAAGGGAGCTACGAGCAGTACTTC.

The chain is built from TRBV9 and TRBJ2-1; D gene uncertain. Germline loops: CDR1 SGDLS, CDR2 YYNGEE. Trimming removed 0 bases from V and 4 bases from J, with 11 bases in between. The CDR3 covers 15 residues. As DNA, the CDR3 is TGTGCCAGCAGCGTAGGGGGTCAGAAGTACAATGAGCAGTTCTTC. This sequence encodes CASSVGGQKYNEQFF. The variable domain in full, with the rest retrieved from reference TRBV9 and TRBJ2-1, is DSGVTQTPKHLITATGQRVTLRCSPRSGDLSVYWYQQSLDQGLQFLIQYYNGEERAKGNILERFSAQQFPDLHSELNLSSLELGDSALYFCASSVGGQKYNEQFFGPGTRLTVL.

The chain employs TRBV6-1 and TRBJ2-2; TRBD1 matches at 8 bases. The CDR3 runs 15 residues. After removal of 5 bases from V and 1 base from J, the junction contained 3 bases not matched to a gene. Per germline, CDR1 MNHNS and CDR2 SASEGT. The CDR3 DNA is TGTGCCAGCAGTTCCGGGACAGGGAACACCGGGGAGCTGTTTTTT. Its protein product is CASSSGTGNTGELFF.

The rearrangement uses TRBV13 and TRBJ1-4; a possible D gene is TRBD1 (6 bases). The ends were cut back, 5 bases at V and 4 bases at J, with 17 bases in the middle. CDR3 length: 16 residues. In germline, CDR1 is PRHDT, CDR2 FYEKMQ (reference sequence). The CDR3 DNA reads TGTGCCAGCAGCCTCAGACGCCCGGACAGTAATGAAAAACTGTTTTTT. It codes for CASSLRRPDSNEKLFF.

This clonotype was seen only once. The J gene is TRBJ1-2, the V gene TRBV2; weak D call: TRBD1 (5 bases). The CDR3 totals 15 residues. From germline, CDR1 is SNHLY and CDR2 FYNNEI. Trimming removed 5 bases from V and 7 bases from J, with 20 bases in between. The DNA for the CDR3 is TGTGCCAGCAGTCAGTTCTGGGACCCGACTAGTGGCTACACCTTC. It translates to CASSQFWDPTSGYTF.

This clonotype showed up just a few times. The rearrangement links TRBV28 to TRBJ2-7, with D possibly matching TRBD2 (6 bases). The length of the CDR3 is 19 residues. V was clipped by 6 bases and J by 3 bases, with 30 bases between them. Per the germline V gene, CDR1 is MDHEN and CDR2 is SYDVKM. The CDR3 region has the DNA TGTGCCAGCAGCACCGTCGCCGTAATCGACGTGGGAGGTGTCTACGAGCAGTACTTC. Encoded protein: CASSTVAVIDVGGVYEQYF.

V gene TRBV7-9 combines with J gene TRBJ2-7; tentative D call: TRBD2 (5 bases). Trimming shortened V by 5 bases and J by 6 bases, and 11 bases separated the two germline ends. The CDR3 consists of 12 residues. Germline values: CDR1 SEHNR, CDR2 FQNEAQ (reference sequence). The CDR3 region has the DNA TGTGCCAGCAGCCGGGGTGCCGCCGAGCAGTACTTC. Its protein is CASSRGAAEQYF.

This sequence joins TRBV12-3 or TRBV12-4 and TRBJ1-5; no reliable D call. Trimming shortened V by 5 bases and J by 2 bases, and 10 bases separated the two germline ends. The CDR3 extends over 14 amino acids. The CDR3 reads CASSPDWGNQPQHF. DNA of the CDR3: TGTGCCAGCAGTCCCGACTGGGGCAATCAGCCCCAGCATTTT.

This clonotype was seen more than once but under ten times. J is TRBJ1-1 and V is TRBV7-8, with D hard to call. V was shortened by 1 base and J by 0 bases, with 6 bases between the two germline ends. The CDR3 has 14 residues. Germline CDR1 and CDR2: SGHVS and FQNEAQ. CDR3 nucleotide sequence: TGTGCCAGCAGCTTAGACGGATTGAACACTGAAGCTTTCTTT. Translating it yields CASSLDGLNTEAFF.

There are many counts of this clonotype. The V and J genes are TRBV28 and TRBJ1-6, with D possibly being TRBD1 (6 bases). V was pared by 7 bases and J by 6 bases, with 16 bases between. Looked up from germline, CDR1 is MDHEN and CDR2 is SYDVKM. This CDR3 is 15 amino acids long. CDR3 amino acids: CASNLGQRRNSPLHF. In DNA, the CDR3 is TGTGCCAGCAACCTAGGACAGCGCCGTAATTCACCCCTCCACTTT.

A few counts support this clonotype. The V call is TRBV7-6, the J call TRBJ2-7, with 9 bases lining up with TRBD2. The ends lost 5 bases at V and 6 bases at J; junction bases unmatched: 2. CDR1 is SGHVS, CDR2 FNYEAQ, per germline. This CDR3 region has 12 residues. The CDR3 loop reads CASSGTSSEQYF. The DNA for the CDR3 is TGTGCCAGCAGCGGGACTAGCAGCGAGCAGTACTTC.